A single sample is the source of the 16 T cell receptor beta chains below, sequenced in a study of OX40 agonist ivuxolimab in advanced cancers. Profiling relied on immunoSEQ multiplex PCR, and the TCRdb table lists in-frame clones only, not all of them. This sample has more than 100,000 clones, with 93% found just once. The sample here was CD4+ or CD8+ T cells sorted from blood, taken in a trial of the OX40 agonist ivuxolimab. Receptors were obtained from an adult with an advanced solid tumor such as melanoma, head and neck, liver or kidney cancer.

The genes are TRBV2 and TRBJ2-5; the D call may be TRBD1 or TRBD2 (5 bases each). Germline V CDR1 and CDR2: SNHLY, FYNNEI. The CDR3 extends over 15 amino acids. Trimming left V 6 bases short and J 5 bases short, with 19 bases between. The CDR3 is CASSMGRSKWETQYF. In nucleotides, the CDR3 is TGTGCCAGCAGCATGGGACGGTCAAAGTGGGAGACCCAGTACTTC.

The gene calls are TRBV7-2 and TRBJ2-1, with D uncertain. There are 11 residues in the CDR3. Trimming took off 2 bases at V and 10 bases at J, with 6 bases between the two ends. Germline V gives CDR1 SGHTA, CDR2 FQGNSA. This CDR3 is CASSLNAEQFF. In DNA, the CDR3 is TGTGCCAGCAGCTTAAACGCAGAGCAGTTCTTC.

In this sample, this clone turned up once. CDR3 protein: CASSRGVGVGGDTQYF. In DNA, the CDR3 is TGTGCCAGCAGCCGCGGGGTTGGGGTCGGTGGAGATACGCAGTATTTT. The chain links TRBV28 to TRBJ2-3; TRBD2 is a possible D gene (6 bases). Germline CDR1 and CDR2: MDHEN and SYDVKM. V was cut by 6 bases and J by 5 bases, with 21 bases left in between. The CDR3 extends over 16 amino acids.

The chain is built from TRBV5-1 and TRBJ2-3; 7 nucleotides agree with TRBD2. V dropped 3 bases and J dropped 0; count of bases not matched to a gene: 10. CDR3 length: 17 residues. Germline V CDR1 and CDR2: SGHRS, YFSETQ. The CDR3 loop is CASSWGQAGSSTDTQYF. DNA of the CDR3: TGCGCCAGCAGCTGGGGTCAAGCGGGGAGCAGCACAGATACGCAGTATTTT.

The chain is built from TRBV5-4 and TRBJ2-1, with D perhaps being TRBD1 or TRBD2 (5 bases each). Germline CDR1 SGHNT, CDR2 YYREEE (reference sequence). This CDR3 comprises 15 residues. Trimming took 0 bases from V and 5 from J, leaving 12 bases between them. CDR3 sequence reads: CASSLVGDLDNEQFF. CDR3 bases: TGTGCCAGCAGCTTGGTGGGGGACCTCGACAATGAGCAGTTCTTC.

The CDR3 here is CSVTRAETQYF. The CDR3 coding sequence is TGCAGCGTGACTAGAGCAGAGACCCAGTACTTC. This sequence joins TRBV29-1 and TRBJ2-5, with D maybe TRBD2 (6 bases). V was shortened by 6 bases and J by 4 bases, with 9 bases between the two germline ends. This CDR3 is 11 amino acids long. Germline V CDR1 and CDR2: SQVTM, ANQGSEA.

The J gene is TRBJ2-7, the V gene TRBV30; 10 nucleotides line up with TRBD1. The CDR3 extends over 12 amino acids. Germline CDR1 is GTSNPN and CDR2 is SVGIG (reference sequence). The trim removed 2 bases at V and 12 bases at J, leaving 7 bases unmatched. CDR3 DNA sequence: TGTGCCTGGAGTTTACAGACAGGGGGCTCGTACTTC. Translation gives CAWSLQTGGSYF.

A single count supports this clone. CDR3 in DNA: TGTGCCTGGAGTATTCAGGGCTACACTGAAGCTTTCTTT. Its protein product is CAWSIQGYTEAFF. V is TRBV30 and J is TRBJ1-1, with a tentative D call TRBD1 (5 bases). The ends were cut back, 2 bases at V and 3 bases at J, with 10 bases in the middle. CDR1 GTSNPN and CDR2 SVGIG come from the germline V gene (reference sequence). The CDR3 contains 13 residues.

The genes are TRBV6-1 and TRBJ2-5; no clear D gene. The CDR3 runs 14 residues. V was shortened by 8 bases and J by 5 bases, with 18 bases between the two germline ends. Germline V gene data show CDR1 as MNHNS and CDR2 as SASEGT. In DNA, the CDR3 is TGTGCCAGCCAGACACAAAGACTTCCGGAGACCCAGTACTTC. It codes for CASQTQRLPETQYF.

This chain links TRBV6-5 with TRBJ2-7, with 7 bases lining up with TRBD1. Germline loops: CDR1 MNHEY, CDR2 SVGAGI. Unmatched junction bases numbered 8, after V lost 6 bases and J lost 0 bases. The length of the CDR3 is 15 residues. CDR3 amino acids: CASRIRQGSSYEQYF. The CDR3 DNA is TGTGCCAGCAGGATCCGACAGGGATCCTCCTACGAGCAGTACTTC.

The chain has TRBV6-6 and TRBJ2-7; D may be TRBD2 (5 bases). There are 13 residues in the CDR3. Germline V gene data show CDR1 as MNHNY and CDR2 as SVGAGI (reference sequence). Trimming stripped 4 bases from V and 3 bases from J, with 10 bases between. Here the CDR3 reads CASSSSGDYEQYF. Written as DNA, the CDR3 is TGTGCCAGCAGTTCCTCCGGGGACTACGAGCAGTACTTC.

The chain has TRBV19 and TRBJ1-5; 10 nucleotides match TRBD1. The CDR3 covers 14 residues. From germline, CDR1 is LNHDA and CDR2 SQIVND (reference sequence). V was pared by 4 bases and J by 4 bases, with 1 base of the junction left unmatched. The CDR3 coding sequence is TGTGCCAGTAGTACGGGACAGGGGAATCAGCCCCAGCATTTT. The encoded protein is CASSTGQGNQPQHF.

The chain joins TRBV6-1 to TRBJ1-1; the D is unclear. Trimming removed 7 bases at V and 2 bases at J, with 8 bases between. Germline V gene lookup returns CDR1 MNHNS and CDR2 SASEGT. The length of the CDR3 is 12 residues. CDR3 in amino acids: CASKALNTEAFF. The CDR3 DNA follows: TGTGCCAGCAAAGCATTAAACACTGAAGCTTTCTTT.

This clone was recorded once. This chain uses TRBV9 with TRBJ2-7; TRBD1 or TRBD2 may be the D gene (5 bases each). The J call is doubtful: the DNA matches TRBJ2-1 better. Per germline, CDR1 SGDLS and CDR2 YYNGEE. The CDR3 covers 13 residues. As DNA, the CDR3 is TGTGCCAGCAGCTCCCCGGGACACAATGAGCAGTTCTTC. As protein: CASSSPGHNEQFF.

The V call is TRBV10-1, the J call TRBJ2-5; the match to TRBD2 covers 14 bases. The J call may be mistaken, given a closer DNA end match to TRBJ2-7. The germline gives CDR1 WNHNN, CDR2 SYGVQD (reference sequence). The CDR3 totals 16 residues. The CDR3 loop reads CARTPPTSGRAYEQYF. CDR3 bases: TGCGCCAGGACCCCACCGACTAGCGGGAGGGCCTACGAGCAGTACTTC.

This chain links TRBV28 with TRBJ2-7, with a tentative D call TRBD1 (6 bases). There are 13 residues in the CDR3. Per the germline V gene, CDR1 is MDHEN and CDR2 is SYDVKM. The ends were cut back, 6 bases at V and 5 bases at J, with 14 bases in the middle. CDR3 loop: CASRQQGFDEQYF. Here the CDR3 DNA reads TGTGCCAGCAGGCAACAGGGTTTCGACGAGCAGTACTTC. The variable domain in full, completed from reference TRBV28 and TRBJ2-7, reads DVKVTQSSRYLVKRTGEKVFLECVQDMDHENMFWYRQDPGLGLRLIYFSYDVKMKEKGDIPEGYSVSREKKERFSLILESASTNQTSMYLCASRQQGFDEQYFGPGTRLTVT.